What follows are 14 T cell receptor beta chains derived from one specimen sequenced in a study of cytomegalovirus exposure and HLA in healthy donors (dated by TCRdb to 2016 to 2017). To prepare the library, the immunoSEQ multiplex PCR assay was applied. TCRdb provides this immuneACCESS table in a form limited to in-frame rearrangements. Some clones are lacking; in checked studies, under half of them reflect an unresolved V gene, and why the rest are absent is not known. The sample contains 200,000 to 250,000 clones, 80% to 90% of them found a single time. The ten largest clones take up 2% of the sample. The sequenced material came from PBMCs. The receptors shown here come from a woman under 30 in good health and CMV-seropositive.

V gene TRBV7-8 combines with J gene TRBJ2-2, with D maybe TRBD1 (5 bases). The CDR3 consists of 12 residues. Trimming took 3 bases from V and 6 from J, leaving 5 bases between them. Germline V gives CDR1 SGHVS, CDR2 FQNEAQ. The CDR3 loop reads CASSFRAGELFF. CDR3 DNA sequence: TGTGCCAGCAGCTTCAGGGCCGGGGAGCTGTTTTTT.

The chain links TRBV14 to TRBJ2-1, with 11 bases lining up with TRBD2. The V gene's germline CDR1 is SGHDN and CDR2 FVKESK. The CDR3 extends over 16 amino acids. V gave up 1 base and J gave up 7 bases; unmatched junction bases: 6. The CDR3 sequence is CASSQGGTSGRNEQFF. In nucleotides, the CDR3 is TGTGCCAGCAGCCAAGGTGGGACTAGCGGTAGGAATGAGCAGTTCTTC. Based on the CDR3 plus reference TRBV14 and TRBJ2-1, the full variable domain is EAGVTQFPSHSVIEKGQTVTLRCDPISGHDNLYWYRRVMGKEIKFLLHFVKESKQDESGMPNNRFLAERTGGTYSTLKVQPAELEDSGVYFCASSQGGTSGRNEQFFGPGTRLTVL.

The V and J genes are TRBV5-5 and TRBJ1-2; the D gene is possibly TRBD1 (5 bases). The germline V gene encodes CDR1 SGHKS and CDR2 YYEKEE (reference sequence). V lost 2 bases and J 10 bases, leaving 12 bases between the germline ends. The CDR3 totals 12 residues. The DNA of the CDR3 is TGTGCCAGCAGCTTTGGTTCGGGGGTCTACACCTTC. Protein sequence: CASSFGSGVYTF.

The chain combines TRBV30 with TRBJ1-1; TRBD1 might be the D (6 bases). Between the trimmed V and J ends, which lost 1 base and 4 bases, there was a span of 10 bases. Germline CDR1 reads GTSNPN; CDR2 reads SVGIG (reference sequence). This CDR3 comprises 13 residues. The CDR3 DNA follows: TGTGCCTGGAGTGAGGGGGATCCCACTGAAGCTTTCTTT. Its protein product is CAWSEGDPTEAFF.

V usage is TRBV5-8 and J usage is TRBJ1-5; D not resolved. This CDR3 has 11 residues. Germline loops: CDR1 SGHTS, CDR2 YDEGEE. Trimming took 4 bases from V and 5 from J, leaving 4 bases between them. The CDR3 sequence is CASSLDQPQHF. The CDR3 region has the DNA TGTGCCAGCAGCCTTGATCAGCCCCAGCATTTT.

This chain links TRBV19 with TRBJ1-5, with a tentative D call TRBD1 (6 bases). This CDR3 contains 17 residues. Per the germline V gene, CDR1 is LNHDA and CDR2 is SQIVND (reference sequence). V was clipped by 1 base and J by 7 bases, with 20 bases between them. Written as DNA, the CDR3 is TGTGCCAGTAGTATAGTGCGGGGGCAAGTTGTAACGCAGCCCCAGCATTTT. This codes for CASSIVRGQVVTQPQHF. Full variable domain (outside the CDR3, taken from reference TRBV19 and TRBJ1-5): DGGITQSPKYLFRKEGQNVTLSCEQNLNHDAMYWYRQDPGQGLRLIYYSQIVNDFQKGDIAEGYSVSREKKESFPLTVTSAQKNPTAFYLCASSIVRGQVVTQPQHFGDGTRLSIL.

The chain carries TRBV28 and TRBJ2-3; TRBD2 aligns across 7 bases. The ends lost 2 bases at V and 3 bases at J; junction bases unmatched: 8. The CDR3 is 16 residues long. CDR1 is MDHEN and CDR2 is SYDVKM in the germline V gene. The CDR3 coding sequence is TGTGCCAGCAGTTTAAGGGCGGGGGAAGGAACAGATACGCAGTATTTT. Translated: CASSLRAGEGTDTQYF.

V gene TRBV30 combines with J gene TRBJ2-2; 7 nucleotides agree with TRBD1. Trimming removed 5 bases from V and 2 bases from J; junction bases left unmatched: 5. CDR3 length: 14 residues. CDR1 and CDR2 from the germline V gene are GTSNPN and SVGIG (reference sequence). This CDR3 is CAWSTGDNTGELFF. CDR3 DNA: TGTGCCTGGTCCACAGGGGACAACACCGGGGAGCTGTTTTTT.

CDR3 region: CASTPAQSGNQPQHF. The CDR3 DNA sequence: TGTGCCAGCACCCCCGCTCAAAGCGGCAATCAGCCCCAGCATTTT. V gene TRBV28 combines with J gene TRBJ1-5; D unclear. Germline CDR1 is MDHEN and CDR2 is SYDVKM. V dropped 7 bases and J dropped 2 bases, with 15 bases sitting between them. The CDR3 spans 15 residues. The full variable domain, with the rest looked up from reference TRBV28 and TRBJ1-5, is DVKVTQSSRYLVKRTGEKVFLECVQDMDHENMFWYRQDPGLGLRLIYFSYDVKMKEKGDIPEGYSVSREKKERFSLILESASTNQTSMYLCASTPAQSGNQPQHFGDGTRLSIL.

In the case of this clone: Other DNA sequences in the sample encode the same CDR3. The chain combines TRBV7-2 with TRBJ2-7, with TRBD2 matching over 9 bases. Germline V gene lookup returns CDR1 SGHTA and CDR2 FQGNSA. This CDR3 is built from 15 residues. With V trimmed by 1 base and J by 4 bases, 5 bases remained unmatched. CDR3 coding DNA: TGTGCCAGCAGCTTAGGAGCGGGGGGCTCTTACGAGCAGTACTTC. The encoded protein is CASSLGAGGSYEQYF.

The V call is TRBV4-1, the J call TRBJ1-1; no firm D call. The V end was cut by 2 bases, the J end by 5 bases, with 18 bases between. The CDR3 has 16 amino acids. CDR1 is MGHRA, CDR2 YSYEKL, per germline. The CDR3 spells CASSQFPVRGETEAFF. The CDR3 bases are TGCGCCAGCAGCCAATTTCCTGTGAGAGGAGAGACTGAAGCTTTCTTT.

The chain combines TRBV5-1 with TRBJ1-1; 11 bases map to TRBD1. Germline trimming cut 4 bases from V and 4 bases from J; bases unmatched to any gene: 3. The germline gives CDR1 SGHRS, CDR2 YFSETQ. The CDR3 spans 14 residues. The CDR3 reads CASSQGTGGTEAFF. The CDR3 DNA sequence: TGCGCCAGCAGCCAGGGGACAGGGGGCACTGAAGCTTTCTTT.

The rearrangement links TRBV15 to TRBJ1-4; D is undetermined. Looked up from germline, CDR1 is LNHNV and CDR2 is YYDKDF (reference sequence). Between the trimmed V and J ends, which lost 0 bases and 1 base, there was a span of 6 bases. The CDR3 loop spans 15 amino acids. CDR3 amino acids: CATSREQLTNEKLFF. The CDR3 nucleotides are TGTGCCACCAGCAGAGAACAGTTAACTAATGAAAAACTGTTTTTT.

This clone has a handful of counts. This chain joins TRBV5-1 and TRBJ2-5; D may be TRBD2 (5 bases). V lost 4 bases to trimming and J lost 7 bases, with 8 bases between them. From germline, CDR1 is SGHRS and CDR2 YFSETQ. The CDR3 contains 11 residues. CDR3 protein: CASSGRGTQYF. For the CDR3, the DNA is TGCGCCAGCAGCGGACGGGGGACCCAGTACTTC.